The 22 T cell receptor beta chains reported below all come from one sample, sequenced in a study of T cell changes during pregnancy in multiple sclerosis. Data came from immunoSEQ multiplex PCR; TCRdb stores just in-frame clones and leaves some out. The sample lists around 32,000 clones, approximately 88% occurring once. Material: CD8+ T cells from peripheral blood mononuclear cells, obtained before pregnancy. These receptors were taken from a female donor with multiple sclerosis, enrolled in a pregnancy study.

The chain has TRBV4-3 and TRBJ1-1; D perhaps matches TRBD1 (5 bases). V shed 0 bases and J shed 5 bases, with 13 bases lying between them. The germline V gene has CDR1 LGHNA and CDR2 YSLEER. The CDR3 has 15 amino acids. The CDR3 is CASSQDVRDTTEAFF. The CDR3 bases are TGCGCCAGCAGCCAAGACGTCAGGGATACGACTGAAGCTTTCTTT.

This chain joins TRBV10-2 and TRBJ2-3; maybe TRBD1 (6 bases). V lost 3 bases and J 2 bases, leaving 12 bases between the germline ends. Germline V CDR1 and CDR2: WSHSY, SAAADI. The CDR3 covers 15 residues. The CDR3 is CASSEGGASTDTQYF. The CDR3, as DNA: TGCGCCAGCAGTGAAGGGGGAGCTTCCACAGATACGCAGTATTTT.

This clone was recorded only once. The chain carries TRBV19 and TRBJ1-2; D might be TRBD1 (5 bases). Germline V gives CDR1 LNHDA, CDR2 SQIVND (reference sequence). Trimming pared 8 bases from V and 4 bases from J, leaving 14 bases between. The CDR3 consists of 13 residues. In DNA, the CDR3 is TGTGCCAGTCCGGACACCTTACTCTATGGCTACACCTTC. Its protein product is CASPDTLLYGYTF.

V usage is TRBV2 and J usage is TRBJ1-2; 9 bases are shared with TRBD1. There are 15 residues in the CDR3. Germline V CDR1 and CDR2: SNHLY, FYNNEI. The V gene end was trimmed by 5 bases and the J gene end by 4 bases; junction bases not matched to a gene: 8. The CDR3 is CASSNQLTGGYGYTF. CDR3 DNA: TGTGCCAGCAGTAACCAATTGACAGGGGGCTATGGCTACACCTTC. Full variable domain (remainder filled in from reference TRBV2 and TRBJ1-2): EPEVTQTPSHQVTQMGQEVILRCVPISNHLYFYWYRQILGQKVEFLVSFYNNEISEKSEIFDDQFSVERPDGSNFTLKIRSTKLEDSAMYFCASSNQLTGGYGYTFGSGTRLTVV.

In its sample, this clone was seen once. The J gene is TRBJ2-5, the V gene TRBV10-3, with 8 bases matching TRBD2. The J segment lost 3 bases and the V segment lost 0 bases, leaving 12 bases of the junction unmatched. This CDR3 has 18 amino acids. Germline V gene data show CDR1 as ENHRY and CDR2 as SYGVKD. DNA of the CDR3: TGTGCCATCAGTGAGTCGACTCTAGCGGGTGGACACGAAGAGACCCAGTACTTC. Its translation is CAISESTLAGGHEETQYF.

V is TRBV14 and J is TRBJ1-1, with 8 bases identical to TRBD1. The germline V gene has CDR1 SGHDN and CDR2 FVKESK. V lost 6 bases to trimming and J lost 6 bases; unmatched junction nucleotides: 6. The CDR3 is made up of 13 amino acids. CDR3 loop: CASRDQGAAEAFF. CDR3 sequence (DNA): TGTGCCAGCAGGGACCAGGGGGCCGCTGAAGCTTTCTTT.

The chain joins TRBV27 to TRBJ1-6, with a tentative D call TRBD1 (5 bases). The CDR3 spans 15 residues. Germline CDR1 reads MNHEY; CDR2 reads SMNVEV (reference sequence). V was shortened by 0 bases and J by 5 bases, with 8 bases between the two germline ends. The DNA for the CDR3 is TGTGCCAGCAGTTTATCAGGGGATAATAATTCACCCCTCCACTTT. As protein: CASSLSGDNNSPLHF.

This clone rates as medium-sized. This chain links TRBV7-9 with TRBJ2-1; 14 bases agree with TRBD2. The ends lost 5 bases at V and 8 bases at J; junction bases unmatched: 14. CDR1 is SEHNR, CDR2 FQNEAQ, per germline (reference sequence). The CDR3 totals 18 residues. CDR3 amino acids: CASSRGLAGGSPWDEQFF. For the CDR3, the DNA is TGTGCCAGCAGCCGCGGACTAGCGGGGGGCTCCCCCTGGGATGAGCAGTTCTTC.

The CDR3 DNA sequence: TGCGCCAGCAGCTTCTCTAGCGGGGGGTCCTACGAGCAGTACTTC. It specifies CASSFSSGGSYEQYF. J is TRBJ2-7 and V is TRBV5-1; 11 bases agree with TRBD2. Germline V CDR1 and CDR2: SGHRS, YFSETQ. V shed 2 bases and J 1 base; nucleotides not matched to a gene: 2. This CDR3 is 15 amino acids long.

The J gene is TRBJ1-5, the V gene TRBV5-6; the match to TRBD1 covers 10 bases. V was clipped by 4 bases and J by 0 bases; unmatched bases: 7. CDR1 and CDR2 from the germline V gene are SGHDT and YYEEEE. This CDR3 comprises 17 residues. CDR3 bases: TGTGCCAGCAGCGCGGGACAGGGGATCAATAGCAATCAGCCCCAGCATTTT. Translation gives CASSAGQGINSNQPQHF.

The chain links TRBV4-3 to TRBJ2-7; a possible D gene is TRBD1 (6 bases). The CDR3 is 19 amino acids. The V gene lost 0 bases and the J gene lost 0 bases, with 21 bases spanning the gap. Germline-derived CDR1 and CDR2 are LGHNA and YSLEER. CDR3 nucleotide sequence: TGCGCCAGCAGCCAAGAAGTCCCGGCAGGGGCCGAAAGCTCCTACGAGCAGTACTTC. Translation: CASSQEVPAGAESSYEQYF.

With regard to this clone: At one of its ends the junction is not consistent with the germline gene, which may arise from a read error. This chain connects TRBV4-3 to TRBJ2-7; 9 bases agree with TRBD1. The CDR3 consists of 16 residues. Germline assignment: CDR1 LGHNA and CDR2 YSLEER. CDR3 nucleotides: TGCACCAGCAGCCAAGTTTGGACAGGGGAATCTGGCGAGCAGTACTTC. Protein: CTSSQVWTGESGEQYF.

CDR3 residues: CASSLSPASGTYNEQFF. As DNA, the CDR3 is TGTGCCAGCAGTTTATCTCCCGCTAGCGGGACCTACAATGAGCAGTTCTTC. This chain links TRBV27 with TRBJ2-1; TRBD2 matches 9 bases. The CDR3 has 17 amino acids. J gave up 2 bases and V 0 bases, and 5 bases lay outside the gene matches. Germline V gene sequence: CDR1 MNHEY, CDR2 SMNVEV (reference sequence).

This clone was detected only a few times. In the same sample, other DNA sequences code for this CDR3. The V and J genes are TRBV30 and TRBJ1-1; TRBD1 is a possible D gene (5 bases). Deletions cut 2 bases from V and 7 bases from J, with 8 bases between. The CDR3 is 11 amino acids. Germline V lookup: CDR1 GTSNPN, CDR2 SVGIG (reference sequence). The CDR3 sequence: CAWSLGLEAFF. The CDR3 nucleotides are TGTGCCTGGAGTCTGGGGCTTGAAGCTTTCTTT.

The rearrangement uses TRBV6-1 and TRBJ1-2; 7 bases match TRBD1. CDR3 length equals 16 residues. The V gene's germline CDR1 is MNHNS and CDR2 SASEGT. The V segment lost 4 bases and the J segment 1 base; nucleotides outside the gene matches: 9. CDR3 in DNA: TGTGCCAGCAGTGGGGGGACAGATCCTATTAACTATGGCTACACCTTC. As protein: CASSGGTDPINYGYTF.

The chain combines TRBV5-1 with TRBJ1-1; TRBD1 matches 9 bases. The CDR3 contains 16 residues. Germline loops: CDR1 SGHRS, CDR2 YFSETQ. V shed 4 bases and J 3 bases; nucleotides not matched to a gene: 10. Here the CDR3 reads CASSPTQDRGDTEAFF. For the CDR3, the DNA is TGCGCCAGCAGCCCCACACAGGACAGGGGTGACACTGAAGCTTTCTTT.

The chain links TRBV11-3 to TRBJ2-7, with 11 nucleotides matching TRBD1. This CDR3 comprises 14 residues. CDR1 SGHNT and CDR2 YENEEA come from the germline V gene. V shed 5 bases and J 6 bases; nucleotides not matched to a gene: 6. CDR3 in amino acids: CASSQPGQGVEQYF. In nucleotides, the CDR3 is TGTGCCAGCAGCCAGCCGGGACAGGGGGTCGAGCAGTACTTC.

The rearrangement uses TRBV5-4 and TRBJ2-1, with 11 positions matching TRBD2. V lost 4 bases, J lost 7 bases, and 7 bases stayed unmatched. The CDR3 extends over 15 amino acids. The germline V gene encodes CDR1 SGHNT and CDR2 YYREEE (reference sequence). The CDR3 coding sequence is TGTGCCAGCAGCCTAGGGACTAGCGGTTCAAATGAGCAGTTCTTC. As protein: CASSLGTSGSNEQFF.

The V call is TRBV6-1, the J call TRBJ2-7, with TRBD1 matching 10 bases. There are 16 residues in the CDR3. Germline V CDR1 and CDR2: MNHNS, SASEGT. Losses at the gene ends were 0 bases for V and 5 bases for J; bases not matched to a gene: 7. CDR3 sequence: CASSEAIGQGDNEQYF. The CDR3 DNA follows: TGTGCCAGCAGTGAAGCAATAGGACAGGGGGATAACGAGCAGTACTTC.

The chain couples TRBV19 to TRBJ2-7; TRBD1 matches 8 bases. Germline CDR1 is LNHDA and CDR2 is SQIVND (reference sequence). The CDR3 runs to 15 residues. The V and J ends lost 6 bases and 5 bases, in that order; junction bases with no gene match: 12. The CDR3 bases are TGTGCCAGTAGCTGGACAGGGAAGTTTGTCGACGAGCAGTACTTC. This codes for CASSWTGKFVDEQYF.

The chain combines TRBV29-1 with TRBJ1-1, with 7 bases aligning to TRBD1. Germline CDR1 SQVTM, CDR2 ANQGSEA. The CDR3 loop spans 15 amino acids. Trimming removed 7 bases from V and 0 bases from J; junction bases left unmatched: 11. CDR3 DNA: TGCAGCGCCCGAGGGGGCAGGGCGGTGAACACTGAAGCTTTCTTT. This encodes CSARGGRAVNTEAFF.

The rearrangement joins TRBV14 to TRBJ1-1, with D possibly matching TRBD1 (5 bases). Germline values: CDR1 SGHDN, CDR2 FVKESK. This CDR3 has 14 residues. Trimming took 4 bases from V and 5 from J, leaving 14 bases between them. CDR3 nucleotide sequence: TGTGCCAGCAGCCGGGTCGTGGGGCTGACTGAAGCTTTCTTT. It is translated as CASSRVVGLTEAFF.